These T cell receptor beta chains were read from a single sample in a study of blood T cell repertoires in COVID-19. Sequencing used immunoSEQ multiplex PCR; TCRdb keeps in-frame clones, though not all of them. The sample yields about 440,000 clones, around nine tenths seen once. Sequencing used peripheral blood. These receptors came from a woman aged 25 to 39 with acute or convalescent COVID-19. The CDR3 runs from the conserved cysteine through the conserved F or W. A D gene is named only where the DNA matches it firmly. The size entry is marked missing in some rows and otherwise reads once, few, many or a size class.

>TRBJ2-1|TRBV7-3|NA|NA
CASSFTGTYNEQFF
TGTGCCAGCAGCTTTACGGGGACCTACAATGAGCAGTTCTTC
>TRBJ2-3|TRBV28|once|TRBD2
CASSFAGGARGTQYF
TGTGCCAGCAGTTTTGCGGGGGGGGCGCGTGGTACGCAGTATTTT
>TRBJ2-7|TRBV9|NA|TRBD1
CASSVGDSSYEQYF
TGTGCCAGCAGCGTAGGGGACAGCTCTTACGAGCAGTACTTC
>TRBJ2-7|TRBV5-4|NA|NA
CASSLGTDTYEQYF
TGTGCCAGCAGCTTAGGTACAGACACCTACGAGCAGTACTTC
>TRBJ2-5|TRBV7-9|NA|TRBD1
CASSSRDRTQETQYF
TGTGCCAGCAGCTCACGGGACAGGACCCAAGAGACCCAGTACTTC
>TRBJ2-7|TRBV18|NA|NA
CASSPAEAYEQYF
TGTGCCAGCTCACCGGCGGAGGCGTACGAGCAGTACTTC
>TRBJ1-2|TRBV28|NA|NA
CASSSPLGASHNYGYTF
TGTGCCAGCAGTTCGCCCCTGGGGGCCTCACATAACTATGGCTACACCTTC
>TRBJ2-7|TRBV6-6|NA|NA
CASSYGGSLSYEQYF
TGTGCCAGCAGTTATGGGGGGTCCCTCTCCTACGAGCAGTACTTC
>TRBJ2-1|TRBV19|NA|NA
CASSIFGYGSNEQFF
TGTGCCAGTAGTATCTTCGGCTACGGGAGCAATGAGCAGTTCTTC
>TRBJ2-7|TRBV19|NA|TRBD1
CASSQTGYEQYF
TGTGCCAGTAGCCAGACAGGGTACGAGCAGTACTTC
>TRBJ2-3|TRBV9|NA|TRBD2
CASSVGTTSDTQYF
TGTGCCAGCAGCGTTGGGACTACATCAGATACGCAGTATTTT
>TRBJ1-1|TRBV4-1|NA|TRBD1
CASSQAAFIGGPGMNTEAFF
TGCGCCAGCAGCCAAGCCGCCTTTATAGGGGGCCCGGGAATGAACACTGAAGCTTTCTTT
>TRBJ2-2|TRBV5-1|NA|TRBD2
CASSLAPVGGTPGELFF
TGCGCCAGCAGCTTGGCGCCCGTCGGGGGGACCCCCGGGGAGCTGTTTTTT
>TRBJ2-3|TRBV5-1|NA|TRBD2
CASSWETSGGLDTQYF
TGCGCCAGCAGCTGGGAGACTAGCGGGGGATTAGATACGCAGTATTTT
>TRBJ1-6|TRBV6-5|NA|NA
CASRSSYNSPLHF
TGTGCCAGCCGGAGCTCCTATAATTCACCCCTCCACTTT
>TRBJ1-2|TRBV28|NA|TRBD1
CASSQGQGYGYTF
TGTGCCAGCAGCCAGGGACAGGGCTATGGCTACACCTTC
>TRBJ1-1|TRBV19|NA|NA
CASSISPTEAFF
TGTGCCAGTAGTATTAGCCCCACTGAAGCTTTCTTT
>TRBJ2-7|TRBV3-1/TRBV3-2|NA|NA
CASSQEEQGRHF
TGTGCCAGCAGCCAAGAAGAACAGGGAAGGCATTTT
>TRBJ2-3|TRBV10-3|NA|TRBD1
CAISVTGTEPSDTQYF
TGTGCCATCAGTGTGACCGGGACAGAACCCTCAGATACGCAGTATTTT
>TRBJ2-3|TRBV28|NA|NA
CASSLIRDRAGGTQYF
TGTGCCAGCAGTCTGATCCGGGACAGGGCGGGGGGTACGCAGTATTTT
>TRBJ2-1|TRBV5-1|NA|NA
CASSPGGGLGYNEQFF
TGCGCCAGCAGCCCTGGAGGTGGGCTAGGCTACAATGAGCAGTTCTTC
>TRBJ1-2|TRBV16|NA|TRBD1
CASSDRGLNYGYTF
TGTGCCAGCAGCGACAGGGGCCTTAACTATGGCTACACCTTC
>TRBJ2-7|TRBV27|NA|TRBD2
CASSISGASSYEQYF
TGTGCCAGCAGTATTAGCGGGGCTAGCTCCTACGAGCAGTACTTC
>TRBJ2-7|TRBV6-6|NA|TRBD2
CASSYSKIAGGYEQYF
TGTGCCAGCAGTTACTCGAAAATAGCGGGGGGATACGAGCAGTACTTC
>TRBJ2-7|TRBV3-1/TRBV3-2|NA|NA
CASSQEVSVPEQYF
TGTGCCAGCAGCCAAGAGGTGTCAGTACCCGAGCAGTACTTC
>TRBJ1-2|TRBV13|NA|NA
CASSSPREPNYGYTF
TGTGCCAGCAGCTCCCCCCGTGAGCCTAACTATGGCTACACCTTC
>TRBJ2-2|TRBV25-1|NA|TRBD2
CASSEYFGGGAGTGELFF
TGTGCCAGCAGTGAATATTTTGGCGGGGGGGCCGGGACCGGGGAGCTGTTTTTT
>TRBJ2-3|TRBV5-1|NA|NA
CASSSIPTGDTQYF
TGCGCCAGCAGCTCGATCCCCACGGGGGATACGCAGTATTTT
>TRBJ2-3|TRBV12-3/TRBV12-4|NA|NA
CASSSAASTQYF
TGTGCCAGCAGTTCTGCAGCGAGTACGCAGTATTTT
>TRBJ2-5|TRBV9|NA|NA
CASSVAGGRGETQYF
TGTGCCAGCAGCGTAGCGGGGGGCCGGGGAGAGACCCAGTACTTC
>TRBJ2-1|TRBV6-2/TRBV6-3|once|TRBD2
CASSYSRSGGVSYNEQFF
TGTGCCAGCAGTTACTCTAGAAGCGGGGGGGTCTCCTACAATGAGCAGTTCTTC
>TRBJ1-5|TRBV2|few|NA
CASSAQVSNQPQHF
TGTGCCAGCAGTGCGCAGGTTAGCAATCAGCCCCAGCATTTT
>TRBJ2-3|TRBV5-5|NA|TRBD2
CASSFPTSGAPDTQYF
TGTGCCAGCAGCTTTCCAACTAGCGGGGCCCCAGATACGCAGTATTTT
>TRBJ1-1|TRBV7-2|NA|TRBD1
CASRPTGTGNTEAFF
TGTGCCAGCAGGCCTACCGGGACAGGGAACACTGAAGCTTTCTTT
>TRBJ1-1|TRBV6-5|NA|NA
CASNQQGFEAFF
TGTGCCAGCAACCAGCAGGGGTTTGAAGCTTTCTTT
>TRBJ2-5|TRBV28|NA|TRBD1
CASKGALETQYF
TGTGCCAGCAAGGGGGCCTTGGAGACCCAGTACTTC
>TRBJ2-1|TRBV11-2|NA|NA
CASSPRYNEQFF
TGTGCCAGCAGCCCCAGGTACAATGAGCAGTTCTTC
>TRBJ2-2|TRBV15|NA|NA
CATSRDSAERGGFTGELFF
TGTGCCACCAGCAGAGATTCGGCAGAAAGAGGGGGTTTCACCGGGGAGCTGTTTTTT
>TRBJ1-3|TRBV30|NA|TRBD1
CAWSPGQGLSGNTIYF
TGTGCCTGGAGTCCGGGACAGGGTCTCTCTGGAAACACCATATATTTT
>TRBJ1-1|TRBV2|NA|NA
CASSRGQYLNTEAFF
TGTGCCAGCAGCCGAGGACAGTATTTAAACACTGAAGCTTTCTTT
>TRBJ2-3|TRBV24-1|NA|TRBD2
CATSDTERGSTDTQYF
TGTGCCACCAGTGATACTGAGCGGGGTAGTACAGATACGCAGTATTTT
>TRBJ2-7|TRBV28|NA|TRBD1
CASSRTGLFYEQYF
TGTGCCAGCAGTCGGACAGGGCTCTTCTACGAGCAGTACTTC
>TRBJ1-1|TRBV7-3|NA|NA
CASSLGYMGTRGAEAFF
TGTGCCAGCAGCTTAGGCTACATGGGGACTCGTGGCGCTGAAGCTTTCTTT
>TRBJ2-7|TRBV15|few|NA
CATSRGRVESYEQYF
TGTGCCACCAGCAGAGGACGGGTAGAATCCTACGAGCAGTACTTC
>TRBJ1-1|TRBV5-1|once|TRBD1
CASRSTGFGTEAFF
TGCGCCAGCAGGTCGACAGGGTTCGGCACTGAAGCTTTCTTT
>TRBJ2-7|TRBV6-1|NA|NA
CASSWTATPGEQYF
TGTGCCAGCAGTTGGACTGCCACACCTGGGGAGCAGTACTTC
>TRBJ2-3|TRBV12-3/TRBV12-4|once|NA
CASSFQGPDTQYF
TGTGCCAGCAGTTTTCAGGGCCCAGATACGCAGTATTTT
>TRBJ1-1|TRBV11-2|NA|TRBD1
CASSLEGDRVSGAFF
TGTGCCAGCAGCTTAGAAGGGGACAGGGTTTCTGGGGCTTTCTTT
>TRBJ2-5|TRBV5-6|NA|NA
CASSLGPYQETQYF
TGTGCCAGCAGCTTGGGGCCGTACCAAGAGACCCAGTACTTC
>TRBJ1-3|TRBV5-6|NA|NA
CASSLTAGAGNTIYF
TGTGCCAGCAGCTTGACAGCAGGGGCCGGAAACACCATATATTTT